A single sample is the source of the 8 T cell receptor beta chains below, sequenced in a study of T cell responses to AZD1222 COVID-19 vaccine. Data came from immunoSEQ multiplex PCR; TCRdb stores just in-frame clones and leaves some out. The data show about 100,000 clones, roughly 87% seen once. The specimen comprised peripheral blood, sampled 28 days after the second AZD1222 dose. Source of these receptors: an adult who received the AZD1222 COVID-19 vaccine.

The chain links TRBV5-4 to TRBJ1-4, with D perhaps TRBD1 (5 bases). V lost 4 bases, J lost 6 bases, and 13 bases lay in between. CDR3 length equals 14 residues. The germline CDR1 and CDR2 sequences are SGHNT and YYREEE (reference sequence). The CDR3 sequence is CASSRNRDDEKLFF. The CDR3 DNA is TGTGCCAGCAGCCGGAACCGGGACGATGAAAAACTGTTTTTT.

This CDR3 is CASSPQGGLNTGELFF. CDR3 coding DNA: TGCGCCAGCAGCCCGCAGGGGGGGTTGAACACCGGGGAGCTGTTTTTT. V is TRBV5-1 and J is TRBJ2-2, with D perhaps matching TRBD1 or TRBD2 (7 bases each). The CDR3 covers 16 residues. Germline CDR1 SGHRS, CDR2 YFSETQ. Trimming left V 4 bases short and J 1 base short, with 14 bases between.

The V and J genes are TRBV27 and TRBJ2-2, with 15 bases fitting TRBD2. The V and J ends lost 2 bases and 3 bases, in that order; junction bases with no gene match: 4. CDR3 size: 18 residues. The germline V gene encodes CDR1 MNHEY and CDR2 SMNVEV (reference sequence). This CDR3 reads CASSLGLAGGVDTGELFF. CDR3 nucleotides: TGTGCCAGCAGTTTAGGACTAGCGGGGGGGGTTGACACCGGGGAGCTGTTTTTT.

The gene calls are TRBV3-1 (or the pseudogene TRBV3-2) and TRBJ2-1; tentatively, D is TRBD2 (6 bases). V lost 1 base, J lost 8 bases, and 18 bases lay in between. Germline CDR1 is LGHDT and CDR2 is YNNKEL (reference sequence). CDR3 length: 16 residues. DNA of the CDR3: TGTGCCAGCAGCCAAGTTGCGGGACTGGGTTCGGATGAGCAGTTCTTC. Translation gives CASSQVAGLGSDEQFF.

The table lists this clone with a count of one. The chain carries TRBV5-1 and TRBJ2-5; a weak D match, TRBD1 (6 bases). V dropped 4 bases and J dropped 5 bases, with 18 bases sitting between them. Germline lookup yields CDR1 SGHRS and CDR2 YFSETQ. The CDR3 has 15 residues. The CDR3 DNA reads TGCGCCAGCAGCAGAATCGGCCAGGGGTCGGAGACCCAGTACTTC. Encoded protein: CASSRIGQGSETQYF.

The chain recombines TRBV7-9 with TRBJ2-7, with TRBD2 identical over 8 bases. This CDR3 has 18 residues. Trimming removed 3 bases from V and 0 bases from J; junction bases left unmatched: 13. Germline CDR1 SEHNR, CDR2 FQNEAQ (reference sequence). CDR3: CASSLWRGDTSISYEQYF. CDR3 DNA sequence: TGTGCCAGCAGCTTGTGGCGGGGGGACACTTCAATCTCCTACGAGCAGTACTTC.

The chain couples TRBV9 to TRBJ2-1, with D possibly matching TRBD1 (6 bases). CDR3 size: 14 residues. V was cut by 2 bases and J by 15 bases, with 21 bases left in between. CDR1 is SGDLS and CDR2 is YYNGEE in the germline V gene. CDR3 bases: TGTGCCAGCAGCGTTAACAGGGCCCAAGGGGAGAGGTTCTTC. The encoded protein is CASSVNRAQGERFF. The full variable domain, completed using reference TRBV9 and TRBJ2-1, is DSGVTQTPKHLITATGQRVTLRCSPRSGDLSVYWYQQSLDQGLQFLIQYYNGEERAKGNILERFSAQQFPDLHSELNLSSLELGDSALYFCASSVNRAQGERFFGPGTRLTVL.

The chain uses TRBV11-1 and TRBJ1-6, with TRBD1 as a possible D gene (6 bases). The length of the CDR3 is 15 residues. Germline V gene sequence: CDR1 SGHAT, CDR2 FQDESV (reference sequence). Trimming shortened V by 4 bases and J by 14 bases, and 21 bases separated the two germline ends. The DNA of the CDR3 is TGTGCCAGCAGCTCCAACCGAAGACAGGCGGGGACCCTCCACTTT. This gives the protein CASSSNRRQAGTLHF. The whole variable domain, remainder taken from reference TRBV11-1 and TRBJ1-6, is EAEVAQSPRYKITEKSQAVAFWCDPISGHATLYWYRQILGQGPELLVQFQDESVVDDSQLPKDRFSAERLKGVDSTLKIQPAELGDSAMYLCASSSNRRQAGTLHFGNGTRLTVT.